Presented here are 14 T cell receptor beta chains from one specimen sequenced in a study of neurological immune-mediated disorders. In TCRdb, the 5' RACE reads were re-called with MiXCR into one record per CDR3 protein. This table holds some 76,000 distinct CDR3 sequences, 2.5% to 4% found once. Input material: PBMCs. The receptor set was obtained from a woman aged 45 to 65 with multiple sclerosis.

The chain couples TRBV5-1 to TRBJ2-2, with 9 bases aligning to TRBD1. The J segment lost 0 bases and the V segment lost 4 bases, leaving 4 bases of the junction unmatched. Germline values: CDR1 SGHRS, CDR2 YFSETQ. The CDR3 has 16 residues. The CDR3 sequence: CASSHWTGANTGELFF. The DNA for the CDR3 is TGCGCCAGCAGCCACTGGACAGGGGCGAACACCGGGGAGCTGTTTTTT.

This clonotype was counted at least ten times. This chain uses TRBV20-1 with TRBJ2-7; 9 positions agree with TRBD2. CDR1 and CDR2 from the germline V gene are DFQATT and SNEGSKA (reference sequence). The length of the CDR3 is 16 residues. V shed 2 bases and J 0 bases; nucleotides not matched to a gene: 8. Here the CDR3 DNA reads TGCAGTGCTAGACCTATAGCGGGGGCGAGCTCCTACGAGCAGTACTTC. Encoded protein: CSARPIAGASSYEQYF.

This clonotype was found many times. J is TRBJ2-7 and V is TRBV20-1, with 7 bases aligning to TRBD2. Germline CDR1 and CDR2: DFQATT and SNEGSKA (reference sequence). The junction had 7 bases not matched to a gene; V was cut back by 0 bases and J by 2 bases. The CDR3 loop spans 15 amino acids. The CDR3 reads CSARDGAGVAYEQYF. The CDR3 nucleotides read TGCAGTGCTAGAGATGGGGCGGGAGTAGCCTACGAGCAGTACTTC.

This clonotype turned up a few times. This may stem from a read error, because a much larger clone lies one nucleotide away. Since the CDR3 does not end with the conserved phenylalanine or tryptophan, this likely comes from a read error. V and J are TRBV5-1 and TRBJ2-5, with 10 bases that match TRBD2. The germline V gene has CDR1 SGHRS and CDR2 YFSETQ. J was trimmed by 4 bases and V by 4 bases; bases with no gene match: 10. CDR3 length: 16 amino acids. DNA of the CDR3: TGCGCCAGCAGCGGATTTCTAGCGGGAGTTCCAGAGACCCAGTACTGC. It encodes CASSGFLAGVPETQYC.

This clonotype was observed at least ten times. This sequence joins TRBV9 and TRBJ1-1, with unresolved D. V shed 0 bases and J shed 4 bases, with 7 bases lying between them. Per germline, CDR1 SGDLS and CDR2 YYNGEE. This CDR3 region has 13 residues. The CDR3 DNA reads TGTGCCAGCAGCGTAGACCCCATCACTGAAGCTTTCTTT. This encodes CASSVDPITEAFF.

This clonotype was counted at least ten times. J is TRBJ2-7 and V is TRBV7-2; perhaps TRBD1 as D (6 bases). CDR1 and CDR2 from the germline V gene are SGHTA and FQGNSA. The CDR3 is 13 amino acids. V lost 3 bases, J lost 3 bases, and 9 bases lay in between. In DNA form, the CDR3 reads TGTGCCAGCAGCTTCGGCAGGGGCTACGAGCAGTACGTC. Translating it yields CASSFGRGYEQYV.

This clonotype occurred many times. As DNA, the CDR3 is TGTGCCAGCAGTCACCGGACTAGCGGGAGTTTCTGGGAGTTCTTC. Amino acids: CASSHRTSGSFWEFF. This chain connects TRBV28 to TRBJ2-1; 13 bases map to TRBD2. The germline V gene has CDR1 MDHEN and CDR2 SYDVKM. CDR3 size: 15 residues. Trimming at V came to 5 bases and at J to 14 bases, leaving 12 bases not matched to a gene.

This clonotype was detected many times. The chain has TRBV6-1 and TRBJ2-5, with D maybe TRBD2 (5 bases). The V and J ends lost 7 bases and 5 bases respectively, with 17 bases between them. CDR1 and CDR2 (germline): MNHNS, SASEGT. The CDR3 is made up of 14 amino acids. The CDR3 region has the DNA TGTGCCAGCACCATAGGGAACCGAGGGGAGACCCAGTACTTC. Protein sequence: CASTIGNRGETQYF.

This clonotype was detected many times. This chain links TRBV7-2 with TRBJ2-3, with 9 bases matching TRBD2. The CDR3 is 15 amino acids. The V segment lost 6 bases and the J segment 1 base; nucleotides outside the gene matches: 5. Germline CDR1 SGHTA, CDR2 FQGNSA. The CDR3 sequence is CASRAGTSRTDTQYF. The CDR3, as DNA: TGTGCCAGCAGGGCCGGGACTAGCCGCACAGATACGCAGTATTTT. The variable domain in full, completed from reference TRBV7-2 and TRBJ2-3, reads GAGVSQSPSNKVTEKGKDVELRCDPISGHTALYWYRQSLGQGLEFLIYFQGNSAPDKSGLPSDRFSAERTGGSVSTLTIQRTQQEDSAVYLCASRAGTSRTDTQYFGPGTRLTVL.

This clonotype has at least ten counts. The J gene is TRBJ1-2, the V gene TRBV29-1, with D uncertain. Germline values: CDR1 SQVTM, CDR2 ANQGSEA. The CDR3 is made up of 14 amino acids. V was pared by 0 bases and J by 2 bases, with 10 bases between. The DNA for the CDR3 is TGCAGCGTTGAAGACTTGGACGGCAACTATGGCTACACCTTC. It translates to CSVEDLDGNYGYTF.

In its sample, this clonotype was seen many times. V gene TRBV7-9 combines with J gene TRBJ1-2; D is ambiguous. The CDR3 length is 15 residues. V was cut by 3 bases and J by 6 bases, with 17 bases left in between. Per germline, CDR1 SEHNR and CDR2 FQNEAQ (reference sequence). CDR3 nucleotides: TGTGCCAGCAGCTTGTCAGACGTGGGCTGGCATGGCTACACCTTC. It encodes CASSLSDVGWHGYTF.

This clonotype came up many times. J is TRBJ1-2 and V is TRBV7-9; TRBD1 matches at 8 bases. The J segment lost 0 bases and the V segment lost 5 bases, leaving 2 bases of the junction unmatched. The CDR3 totals 14 residues. Germline V gene lookup returns CDR1 SEHNR and CDR2 FQNEAQ (reference sequence). The CDR3 nucleotides read TGTGCCAGCAGCCCGGACAGGGCTAACTATGGCTACACCTTC. Translation: CASSPDRANYGYTF.

This clonotype was seen many times. The chain uses TRBV7-2 and TRBJ2-3; 10 nucleotides align to TRBD2. Per germline, CDR1 SGHTA and CDR2 FQGNSA. Trimming removed 5 bases from V and 5 bases from J; junction bases left unmatched: 16. The CDR3 loop spans 18 amino acids. In DNA, the CDR3 is TGTGCCAGCAGCCGGGCCCATACGAGCGGGGGGGCCTTAGATACGCAGTATTTT. The encoded protein is CASSRAHTSGGALDTQYF.

This clonotype has a count of ten or more. This chain connects TRBV10-3 to TRBJ1-6; 7 nucleotides agree with TRBD1. Germline V lookup: CDR1 ENHRY, CDR2 SYGVKD. Losses at the gene ends were 4 bases for V and 8 bases for J; bases not matched to a gene: 8. The CDR3 has 15 residues. In nucleotides, the CDR3 is TGTGCCATCAGTGTACGACAGGGTACGGATTCACCCCTCCACTTT. It encodes CAISVRQGTDSPLHF.